The 10 T cell receptor beta chains below come from one sample, sequenced in a study of shared clonotypes between healthy human individuals. Sequencing used immunoSEQ multiplex PCR; TCRdb keeps in-frame clones, though not all of them. Here the sample spans 450,000 to 500,000 clones, 70% to 80% being singletons. Source material: PBMCs. Source of these receptors: a woman aged 40 to 49 in good health. Some clones in this sample may be carry-over from other donors' samples.

The rearrangement links TRBV28 to TRBJ1-2, with D possibly TRBD1 on 5 matching bases. Germline V gene lookup returns CDR1 MDHEN and CDR2 SYDVKM. V gave up 2 bases and J gave up 4 bases, with 17 bases separating them. This CDR3 region has 16 residues. CDR3 loop: CASSLVTVVTGYGYTF. CDR3 bases: TGTGCCAGCAGTTTAGTGACAGTCGTTACGGGCTATGGCTACACCTTC.

This rearrangement joins TRBV28 to TRBJ2-7; 10 nucleotides match TRBD2. J gave up 4 bases and V 2 bases, and 5 bases lay outside the gene matches. CDR1 is MDHEN, CDR2 SYDVKM, per germline. CDR3 length equals 15 residues. Here the CDR3 DNA reads TGTGCCAGCAGTTTAGGGGGAGCGGGAGGGTACGAGCAGTACTTC. It encodes CASSLGGAGGYEQYF.

This clone was detected ten times or more. This chain connects TRBV5-1 to TRBJ2-4; tentative D call: TRBD2 (5 bases). V lost 4 bases to trimming and J lost 1 base, with 18 bases between them. In germline, CDR1 is SGHRS, CDR2 YFSETQ. CDR3 length equals 17 residues. The CDR3 spells CASSRLTSVAAKNIQYF. In DNA, the CDR3 is TGCGCCAGCAGCCGGCTCACTAGTGTAGCGGCCAAAAACATTCAGTACTTC.

The CDR3 is CSARAGFF. CDR3 bases: TGCAGTGCTAGAGCGGGGTTCTTC. J is TRBJ2-1 and V is TRBV20-1; D not certain. CDR3 length: 8 residues. The ends were cut back, 1 base at V and 15 bases at J, with 4 bases in the middle. Germline CDR1 reads DFQATT; CDR2 reads SNEGSKA (reference sequence).

This rearrangement joins TRBV13 to TRBJ2-1, with D perhaps TRBD1 or TRBD2 (5 bases each). CDR3 length: 14 residues. Germline loops: CDR1 PRHDT, CDR2 FYEKMQ (reference sequence). V gave up 3 bases and J gave up 11 bases, with 17 bases separating them. CDR3 in amino acids: CASSFLGTARQQFF. DNA for the CDR3: TGTGCCAGCAGCTTCCTTGGGACGGCCCGTCAGCAGTTCTTC.

V gene TRBV4-2 combines with J gene TRBJ2-7, with D tentatively TRBD1 (6 bases). The CDR3 has 15 amino acids. V lost 5 bases and J lost 2, with 16 bases in between. Germline CDR1 reads LGHNA; CDR2 reads YNFKEQ. CDR3 DNA sequence: TGTGCCAGCAGCTTGAAACAGGGCACCCCCTACGAGCAGTACTTC. Translating it yields CASSLKQGTPYEQYF.

This CDR3 is CASSMGPTNTEAFF. As DNA, the CDR3 is TGCGCCAGCAGCATGGGACCCACGAACACTGAAGCTTTCTTT. This chain connects TRBV5-1 to TRBJ1-1; D may be TRBD1 (5 bases). The CDR3 sequence is 14 residues long. Germline V gene lookup returns CDR1 SGHRS and CDR2 YFSETQ. V dropped 4 bases and J dropped 1 base, with 11 bases sitting between them.

This chain links TRBV7-2 with TRBJ2-5; D gene ambiguous. The CDR3 sequence is 13 residues long. CDR1 and CDR2 from the germline V gene are SGHTA and FQGNSA. The V end was cut by 2 bases, the J end by 2 bases, with 6 bases between. This CDR3 reads CASSLYGQETQYF. The CDR3 bases are TGTGCCAGCAGCTTATACGGTCAAGAGACCCAGTACTTC.

The V call is TRBV28, the J call TRBJ2-7; D remains unclear. The length of the CDR3 is 15 residues. CDR1 and CDR2 (germline): MDHEN, SYDVKM. Between the trimmed V and J ends, which lost 3 bases and 0 bases, there was a span of 12 bases. CDR3 in DNA: TGTGCCAGCAGTTTCTCCACAGACTTCTCCTACGAGCAGTACTTC. Residues: CASSFSTDFSYEQYF.

This chain uses TRBV7-9 with TRBJ2-3, with D tentatively TRBD1 (5 bases). This CDR3 is 16 amino acids long. From germline, CDR1 is SEHNR and CDR2 FQNEAQ (reference sequence). Trimming cost V 1 base and J 2 bases, with 13 bases left between them. The CDR3 region has the DNA TGTGCCAGCAGCTTAGATGGGCAGGGATTCACAGATACGCAGTATTTT. It is translated as CASSLDGQGFTDTQYF.